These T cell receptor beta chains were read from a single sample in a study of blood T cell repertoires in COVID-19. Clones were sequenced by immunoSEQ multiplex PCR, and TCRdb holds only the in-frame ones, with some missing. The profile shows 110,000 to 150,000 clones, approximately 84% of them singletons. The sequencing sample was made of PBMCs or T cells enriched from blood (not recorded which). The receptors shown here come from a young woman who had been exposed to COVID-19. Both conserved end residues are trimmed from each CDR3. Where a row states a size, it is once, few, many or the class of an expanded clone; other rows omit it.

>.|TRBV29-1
SVVTPRGTGELF
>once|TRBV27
ASSLRPGGDQPQH
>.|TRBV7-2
ASRDELGGPTPAGELF
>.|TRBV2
ASSDHPGVLTDTQY
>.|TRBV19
ASKQGRGEAF
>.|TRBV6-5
ASILQGFNQPQH
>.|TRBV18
ASSPPWAGGATDTQY
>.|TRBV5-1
ASTPGSSYEQY
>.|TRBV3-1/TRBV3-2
ASSHTTPLGTEAF
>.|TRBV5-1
ASSLGGVEAF
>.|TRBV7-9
ASSLIEGAFVGTEAF
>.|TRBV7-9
ASSLVGRFNEQF
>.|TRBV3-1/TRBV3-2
ASSPDRGIYNEQF
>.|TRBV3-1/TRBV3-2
ASSLKIQREGVYEQY
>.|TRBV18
ASSPSGQGSGEQY
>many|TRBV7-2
ASSPGTSGRVWTDTQY
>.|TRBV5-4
ASSLVGGRAKETQY
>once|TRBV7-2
ASGSTRQGYEQY
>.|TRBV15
ATSRDKGGRIDYGYT
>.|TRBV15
ATSQGTSGSSGELF
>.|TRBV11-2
ASSLGPETEAF
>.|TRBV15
ATSRDRGSGNEQF
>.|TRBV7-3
ASSSPRGASGIGYNEQF
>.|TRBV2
ASTRTGYQPQH
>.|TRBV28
ASSPAGTSKYNEQF
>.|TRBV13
ASRFMNTEAF
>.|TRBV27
ASSRQSFGYEQY
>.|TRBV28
ASKLDSESNQPQH
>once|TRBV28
ASRTEGGKQF
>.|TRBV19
ASSPWAPGSEKLF
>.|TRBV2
ASRGDRGHGYT
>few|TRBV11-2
ASNGDFSYNEQF
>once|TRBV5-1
ASSYPEDRGHAEAF
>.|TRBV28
ASTGGFGKNIQY
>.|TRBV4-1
ASSQETSGQETQY
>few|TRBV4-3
ASSASGTTNEKLF
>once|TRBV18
ASGGTGQETQY
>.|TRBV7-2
ASSPYGQALNTIY
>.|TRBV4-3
ASSQDRGWGNTEAF
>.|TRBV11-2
ASSLSIGGGRAFTGELF
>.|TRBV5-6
ASSSMTSGNFQETQY
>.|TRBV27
ASREGVNQPQH
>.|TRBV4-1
ASGQQGRSNNEQF
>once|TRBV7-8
ASSVAVYNEQF
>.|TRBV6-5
ASSYSPLNTEAF
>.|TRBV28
ASSFGSEAF
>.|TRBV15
ATSRVPGQGAFGEQY
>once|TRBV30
AWIGRDRGDTEAF
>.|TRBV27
ASSPTGLHYEQY
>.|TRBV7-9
ASSAPGDVRETQY
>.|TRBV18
ASSPLGTGVFGYT
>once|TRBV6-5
ASSFRERTEAF
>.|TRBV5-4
ASSPGQGFQAF
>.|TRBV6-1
ASSERSGAYTDTQY
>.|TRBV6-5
ASSFSGQRESYEQY
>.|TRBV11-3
ASSVGGGAYEQY